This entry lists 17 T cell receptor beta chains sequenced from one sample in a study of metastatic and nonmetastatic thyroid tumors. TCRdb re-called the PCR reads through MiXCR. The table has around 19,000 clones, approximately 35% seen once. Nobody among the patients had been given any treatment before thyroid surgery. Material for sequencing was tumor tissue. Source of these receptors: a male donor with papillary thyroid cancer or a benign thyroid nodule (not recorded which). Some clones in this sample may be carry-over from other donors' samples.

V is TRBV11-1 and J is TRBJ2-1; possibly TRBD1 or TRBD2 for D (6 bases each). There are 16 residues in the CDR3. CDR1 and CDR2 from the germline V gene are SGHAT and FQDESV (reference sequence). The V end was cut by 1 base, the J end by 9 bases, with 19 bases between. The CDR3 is CASSLGTGAEEIEQFF. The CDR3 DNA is TGTGCCAGCAGCTTAGGGACGGGGGCCGAGGAAATTGAGCAGTTCTTC.

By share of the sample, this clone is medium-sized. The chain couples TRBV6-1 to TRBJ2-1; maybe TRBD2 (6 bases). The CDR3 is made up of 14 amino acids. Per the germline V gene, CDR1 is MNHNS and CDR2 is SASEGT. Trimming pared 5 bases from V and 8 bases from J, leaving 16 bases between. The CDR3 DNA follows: TGTGCCAGCAGTCGCCGCCCCGGGAGTGATGAGCAGTTCTTC. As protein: CASSRRPGSDEQFF.

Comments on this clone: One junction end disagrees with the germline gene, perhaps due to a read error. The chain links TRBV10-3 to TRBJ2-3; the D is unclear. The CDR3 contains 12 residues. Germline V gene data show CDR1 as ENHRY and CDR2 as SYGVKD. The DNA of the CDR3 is TGTGCCCTCAGTGAAGGGAAAGATACGCAGTTTTTT. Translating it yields CALSEGKDTQFF.

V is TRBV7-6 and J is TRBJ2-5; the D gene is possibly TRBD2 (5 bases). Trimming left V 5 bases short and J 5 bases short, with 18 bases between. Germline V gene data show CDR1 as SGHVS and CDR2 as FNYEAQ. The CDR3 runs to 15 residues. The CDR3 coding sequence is TGTGCCAGCAGCCTCGTGGTAGGAGGCGGTGAGACCCAGTACTTC. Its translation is CASSLVVGGGETQYF.

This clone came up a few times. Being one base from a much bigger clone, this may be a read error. The DNA for the CDR3 is TGTGTCAGCAGCCCTTCCGGAGCGAATCAGCCCCAGCATTTT. This encodes CVSSPSGANQPQHF. The chain recombines TRBV7-9 with TRBJ1-5; no firm D call. Per germline, CDR1 SEHNR and CDR2 FQNEAQ (reference sequence). The CDR3 consists of 14 residues.

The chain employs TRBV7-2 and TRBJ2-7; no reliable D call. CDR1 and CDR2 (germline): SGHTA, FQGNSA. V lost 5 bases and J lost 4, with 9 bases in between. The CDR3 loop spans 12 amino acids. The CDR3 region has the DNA TGTGCCAGCAGCGCGAACGATTACGAGCAGTACTTC. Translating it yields CASSANDYEQYF.

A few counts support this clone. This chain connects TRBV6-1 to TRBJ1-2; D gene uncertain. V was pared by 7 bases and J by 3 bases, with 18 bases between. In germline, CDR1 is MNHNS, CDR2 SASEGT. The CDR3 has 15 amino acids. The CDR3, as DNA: TGTGCCAGCACATGGGCAGACTCCACCGACTATGGCTACACCTTC. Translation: CASTWADSTDYGYTF.

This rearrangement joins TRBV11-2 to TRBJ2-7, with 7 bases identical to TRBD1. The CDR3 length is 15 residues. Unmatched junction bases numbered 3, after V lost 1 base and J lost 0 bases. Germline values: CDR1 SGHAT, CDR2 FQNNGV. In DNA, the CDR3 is TGTGCCAGCAGCTTAGCCGGGACAGTCTCCTACGAGCAGTACTTC. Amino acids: CASSLAGTVSYEQYF.

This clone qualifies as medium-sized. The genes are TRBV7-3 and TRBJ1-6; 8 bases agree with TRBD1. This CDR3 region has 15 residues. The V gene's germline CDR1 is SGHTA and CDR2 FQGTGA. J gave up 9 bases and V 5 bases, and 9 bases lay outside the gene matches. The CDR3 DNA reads TGTGCCAGCAGCGTCTCTACAGGGGGAACTTCACCCCTCCACTTT. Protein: CASSVSTGGTSPLHF.

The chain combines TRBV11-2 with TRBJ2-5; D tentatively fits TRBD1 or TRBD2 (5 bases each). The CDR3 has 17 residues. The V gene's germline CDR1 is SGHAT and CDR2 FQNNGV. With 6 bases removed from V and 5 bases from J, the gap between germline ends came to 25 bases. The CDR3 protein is CASSSSGAPEGMETQYF. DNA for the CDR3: TGTGCCAGCAGTTCTTCCGGGGCGCCAGAAGGAATGGAGACCCAGTACTTC.

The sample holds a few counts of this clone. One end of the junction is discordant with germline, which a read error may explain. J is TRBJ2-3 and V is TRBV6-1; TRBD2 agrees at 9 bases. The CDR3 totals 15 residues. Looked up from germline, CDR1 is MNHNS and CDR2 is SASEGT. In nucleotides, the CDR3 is TGTGCCAGCAGTGCTAATAGCGGGAGCACAGATACGAAGTATTTT. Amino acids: CASSANSGSTDTKYF.

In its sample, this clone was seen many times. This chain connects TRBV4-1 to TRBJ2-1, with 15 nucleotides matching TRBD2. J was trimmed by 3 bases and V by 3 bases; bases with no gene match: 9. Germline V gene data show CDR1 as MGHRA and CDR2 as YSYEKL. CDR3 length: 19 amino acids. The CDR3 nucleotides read TGCGCCAGCAGCCACAAAGGACTAGCGGGAGGGCCTAACTACAATGAGCAGTTCTTC. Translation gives CASSHKGLAGGPNYNEQFF.

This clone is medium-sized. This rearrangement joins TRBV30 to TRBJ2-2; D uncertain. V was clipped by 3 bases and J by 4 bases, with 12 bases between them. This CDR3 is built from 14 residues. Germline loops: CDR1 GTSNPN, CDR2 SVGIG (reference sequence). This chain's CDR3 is CAWRGLVGTGELFF. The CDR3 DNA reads TGTGCCTGGAGAGGTCTAGTTGGCACCGGGGAGCTGTTTTTT.

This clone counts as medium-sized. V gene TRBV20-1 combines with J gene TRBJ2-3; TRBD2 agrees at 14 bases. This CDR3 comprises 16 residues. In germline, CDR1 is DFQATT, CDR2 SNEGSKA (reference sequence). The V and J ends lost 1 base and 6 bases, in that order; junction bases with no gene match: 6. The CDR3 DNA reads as TGCAGTGCTAGAGTGGGGACTAGCGGGAGAACTGATACGCAGTATTTT. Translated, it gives CSARVGTSGRTDTQYF.

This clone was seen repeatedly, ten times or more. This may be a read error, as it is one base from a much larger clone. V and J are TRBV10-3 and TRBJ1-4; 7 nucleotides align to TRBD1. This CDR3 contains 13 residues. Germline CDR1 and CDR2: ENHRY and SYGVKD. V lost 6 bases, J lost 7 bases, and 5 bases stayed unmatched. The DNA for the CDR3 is TGTGCCATCAGACAGGGGCTGAGTGAAAAACTGTTTTTT. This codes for CAIRQGLSEKLFF.

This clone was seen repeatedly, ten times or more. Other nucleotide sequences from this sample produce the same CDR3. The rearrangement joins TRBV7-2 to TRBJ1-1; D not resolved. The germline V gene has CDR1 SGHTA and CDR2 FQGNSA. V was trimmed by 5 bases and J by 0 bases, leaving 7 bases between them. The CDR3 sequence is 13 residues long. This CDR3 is CASSPYLNTEAFF. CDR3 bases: TGTGCCAGCAGCCCATACCTGAACACTGAAGCTTTCTTT. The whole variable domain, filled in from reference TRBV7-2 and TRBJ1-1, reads GAGVSQSPSNKVTEKGKDVELRCDPISGHTALYWYRQSLGQGLEFLIYFQGNSAPDKSGLPSDRFSAERTGGSVSTLTIQRTQQEDSAVYLCASSPYLNTEAFFGQGTRLTVV.

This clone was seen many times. This chain's CDR3 is CASSDWGRNSPLHF. The DNA of the CDR3 is TGTGCCAGTAGTGACTGGGGACGGAATTCACCCCTCCACTTT. V is TRBV19 and J is TRBJ1-6; the D gene is possibly TRBD1 (5 bases). The V gene lost 5 bases and the J gene lost 7 bases, with 12 bases spanning the gap. This CDR3 contains 14 residues. Germline CDR1 reads LNHDA; CDR2 reads SQIVND (reference sequence).